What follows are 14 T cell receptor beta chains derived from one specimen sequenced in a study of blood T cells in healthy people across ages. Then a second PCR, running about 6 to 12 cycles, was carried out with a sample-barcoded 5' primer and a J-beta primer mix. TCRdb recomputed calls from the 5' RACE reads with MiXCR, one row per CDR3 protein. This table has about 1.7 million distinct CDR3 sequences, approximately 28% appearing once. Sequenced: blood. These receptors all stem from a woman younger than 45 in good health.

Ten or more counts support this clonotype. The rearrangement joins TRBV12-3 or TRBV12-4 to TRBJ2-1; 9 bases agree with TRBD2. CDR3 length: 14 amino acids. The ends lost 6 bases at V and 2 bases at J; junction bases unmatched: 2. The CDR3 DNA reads TGTGCCAGCAGGCCTAGCGGGACCTACAATGAGCAGTTCTTC. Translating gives CASRPSGTYNEQFF.

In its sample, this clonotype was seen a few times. The CDR3 reads CASSPEGGHSSYNSPLHF. CDR3 DNA sequence: TGCGCCAGCAGCCCCGAGGGGGGGCACAGCTCCTATAATTCACCCCTCCACTTT. This chain connects TRBV5-1 to TRBJ1-6; tentatively, D is TRBD1 (6 bases). The germline CDR1 and CDR2 sequences are SGHRS and YFSETQ. The CDR3 is made up of 18 amino acids. The V end lost 4 bases, the J end lost 0 bases, and 17 bases lay between the germline ends.

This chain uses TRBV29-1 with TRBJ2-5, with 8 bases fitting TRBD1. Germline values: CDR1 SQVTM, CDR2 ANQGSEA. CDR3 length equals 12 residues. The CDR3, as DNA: TGCGGCGGGTCACAGGGGGGAGAGACCCAGTACTTC. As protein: CGGSQGGETQYF.

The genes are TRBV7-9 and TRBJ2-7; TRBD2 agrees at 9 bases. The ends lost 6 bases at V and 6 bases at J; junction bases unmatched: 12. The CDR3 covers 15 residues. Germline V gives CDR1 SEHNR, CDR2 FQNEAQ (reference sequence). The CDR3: CASRPGGTSTLEQYF. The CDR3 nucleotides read TGTGCCAGCAGACCCGGAGGGACTAGCACTCTCGAGCAGTACTTC. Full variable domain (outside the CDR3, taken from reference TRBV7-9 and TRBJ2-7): DTGVSQNPRHKITKRGQNVTFRCDPISEHNRLYWYRQTLGQGPEFLTYFQNEAQLEKSRLLSDRFSAERPKGSFSTLEIQRTEQGDSAMYLCASRPGGTSTLEQYFGPGTRLTVT.

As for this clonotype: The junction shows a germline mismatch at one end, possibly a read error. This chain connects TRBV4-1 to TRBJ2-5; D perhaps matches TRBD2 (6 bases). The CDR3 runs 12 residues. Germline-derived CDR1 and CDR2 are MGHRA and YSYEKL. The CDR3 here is CAGSSRGETQYF. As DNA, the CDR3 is TGCGCCGGCAGCTCACGGGGGGAGACCCAGTACTTC.

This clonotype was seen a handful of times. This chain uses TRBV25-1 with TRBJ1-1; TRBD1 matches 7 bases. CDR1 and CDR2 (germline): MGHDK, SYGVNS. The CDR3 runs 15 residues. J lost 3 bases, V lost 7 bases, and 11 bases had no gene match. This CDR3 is CASNEGAFGDTEAFF. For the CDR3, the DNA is TGTGCCAGCAACGAGGGGGCCTTCGGGGACACTGAAGCTTTCTTT.

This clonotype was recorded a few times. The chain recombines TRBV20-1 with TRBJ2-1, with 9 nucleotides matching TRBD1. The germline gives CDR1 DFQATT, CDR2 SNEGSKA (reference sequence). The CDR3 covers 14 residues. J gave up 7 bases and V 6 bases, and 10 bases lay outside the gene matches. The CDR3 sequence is CSAGDRDMRNEQFF. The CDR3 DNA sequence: TGCAGTGCAGGGGACAGGGATATGAGGAATGAGCAGTTCTTC.

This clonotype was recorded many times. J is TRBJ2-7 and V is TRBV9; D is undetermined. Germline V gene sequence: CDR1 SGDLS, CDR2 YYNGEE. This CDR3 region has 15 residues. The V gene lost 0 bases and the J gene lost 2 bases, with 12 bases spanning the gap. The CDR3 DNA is TGTGCCAGCAGCGTAGAGAATGCACCGACCTACGAGCAGTACTTC. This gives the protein CASSVENAPTYEQYF. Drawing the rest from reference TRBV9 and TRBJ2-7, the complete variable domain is DSGVTQTPKHLITATGQRVTLRCSPRSGDLSVYWYQQSLDQGLQFLIQYYNGEERAKGNILERFSAQQFPDLHSELNLSSLELGDSALYFCASSVENAPTYEQYFGPGTRLTVT.

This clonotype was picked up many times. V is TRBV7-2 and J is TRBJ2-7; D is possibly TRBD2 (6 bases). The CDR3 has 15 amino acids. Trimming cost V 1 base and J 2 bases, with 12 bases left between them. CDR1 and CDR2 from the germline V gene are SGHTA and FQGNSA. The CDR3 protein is CASSLGGIYPYEQYF. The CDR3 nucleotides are TGTGCCAGCAGCTTAGGCGGGATCTACCCCTACGAGCAGTACTTC.

The CDR3 DNA is TGTGCCAGCAGTGAAGAGCAGGGATCAGATACGCAGTATTTT. Its translation is CASSEEQGSDTQYF. The chain employs TRBV2 and TRBJ2-3, with TRBD1 as a possible D gene (5 bases). There are 14 residues in the CDR3. Trimming stripped 1 base from V and 4 bases from J, with 9 bases between. Germline V CDR1 and CDR2: SNHLY, FYNNEI.

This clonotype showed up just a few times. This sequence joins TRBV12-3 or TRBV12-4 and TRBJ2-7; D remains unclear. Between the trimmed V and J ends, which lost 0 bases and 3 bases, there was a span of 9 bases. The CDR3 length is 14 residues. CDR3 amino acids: CASSLANKGYEQYF. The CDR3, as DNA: TGTGCCAGCAGTTTAGCGAATAAGGGCTACGAGCAGTACTTC.

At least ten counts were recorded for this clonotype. The CDR3 DNA sequence: TGCAGCGTTGGGGGCGAGGGCTATGGCTACACCTTC. Translated: CSVGGEGYGYTF. J is TRBJ1-2 and V is TRBV29-1, with TRBD1 as a possible D gene (5 bases). The germline CDR1 and CDR2 sequences are SQVTM and ANQGSEA. The CDR3 is 12 amino acids. The V and J ends lost 4 bases and 4 bases respectively, with 10 bases between them.

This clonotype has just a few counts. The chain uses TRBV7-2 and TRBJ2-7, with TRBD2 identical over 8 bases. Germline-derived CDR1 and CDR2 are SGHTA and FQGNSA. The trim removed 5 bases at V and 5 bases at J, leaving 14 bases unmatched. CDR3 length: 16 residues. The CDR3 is CASSARGAGAPNEQYF. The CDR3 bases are TGTGCCAGCAGCGCCCGAGGAGCGGGGGCTCCCAACGAGCAGTACTTC.

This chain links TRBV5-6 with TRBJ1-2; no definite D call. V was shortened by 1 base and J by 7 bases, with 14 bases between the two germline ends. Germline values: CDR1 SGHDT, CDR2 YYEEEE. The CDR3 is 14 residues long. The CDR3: CASSLITGRTGYTF. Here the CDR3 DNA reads TGTGCCAGCAGCTTGATAACCGGAAGAACTGGCTACACCTTC.